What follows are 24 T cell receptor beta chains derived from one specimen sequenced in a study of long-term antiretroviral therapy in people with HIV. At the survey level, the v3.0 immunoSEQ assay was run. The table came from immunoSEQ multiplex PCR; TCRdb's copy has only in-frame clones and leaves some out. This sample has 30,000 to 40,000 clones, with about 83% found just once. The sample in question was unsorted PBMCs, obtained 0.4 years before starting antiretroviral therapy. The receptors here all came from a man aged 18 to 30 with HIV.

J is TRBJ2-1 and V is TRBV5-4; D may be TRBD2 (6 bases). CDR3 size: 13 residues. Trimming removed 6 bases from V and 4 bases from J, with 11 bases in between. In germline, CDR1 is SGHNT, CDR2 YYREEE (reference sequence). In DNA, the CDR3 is TGTGCCAGCATCGGAGGGCCTTACAATGAGCAGTTCTTC. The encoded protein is CASIGGPYNEQFF.

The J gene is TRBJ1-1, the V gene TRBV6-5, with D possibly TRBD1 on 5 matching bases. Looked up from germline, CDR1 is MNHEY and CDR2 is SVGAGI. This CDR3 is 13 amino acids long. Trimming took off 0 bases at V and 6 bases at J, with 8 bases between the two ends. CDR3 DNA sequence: TGTGCCAGCAGTTACTCGGGAGGGGCTGAAGCTTTCTTT. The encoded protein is CASSYSGGAEAFF.

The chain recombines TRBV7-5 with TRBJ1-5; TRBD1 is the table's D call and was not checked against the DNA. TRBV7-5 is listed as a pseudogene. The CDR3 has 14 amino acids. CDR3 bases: TGTGCCAGAAGCTTCCGACAGGGGAATCAGCCCCAGCATTTT. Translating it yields CARSFRQGNQPQHF.

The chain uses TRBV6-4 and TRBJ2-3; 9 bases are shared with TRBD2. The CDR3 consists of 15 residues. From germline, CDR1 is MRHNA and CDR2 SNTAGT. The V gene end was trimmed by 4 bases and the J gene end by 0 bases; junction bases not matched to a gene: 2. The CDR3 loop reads CASSGLAGSTDTQYF. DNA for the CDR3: TGTGCCAGCAGTGGGCTAGCGGGAAGCACAGATACGCAGTATTTT.

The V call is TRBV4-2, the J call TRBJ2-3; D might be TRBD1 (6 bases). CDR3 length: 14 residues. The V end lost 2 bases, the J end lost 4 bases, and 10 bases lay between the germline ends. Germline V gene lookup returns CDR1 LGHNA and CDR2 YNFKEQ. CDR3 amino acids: CASSQPEGADTQYF. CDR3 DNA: TGTGCCAGCAGCCAACCTGAGGGGGCAGATACGCAGTATTTT.

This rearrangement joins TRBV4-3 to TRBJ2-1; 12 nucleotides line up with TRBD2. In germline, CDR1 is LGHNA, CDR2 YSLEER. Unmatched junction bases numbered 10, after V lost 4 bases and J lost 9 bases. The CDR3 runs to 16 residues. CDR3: CASSRQSSGRAIEQFF. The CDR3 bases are TGCGCCAGCAGCCGCCAATCTAGCGGGAGGGCCATTGAGCAGTTCTTC.

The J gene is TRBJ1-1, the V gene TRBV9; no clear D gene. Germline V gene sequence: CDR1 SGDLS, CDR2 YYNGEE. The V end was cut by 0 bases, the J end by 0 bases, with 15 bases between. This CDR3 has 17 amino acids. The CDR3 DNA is TGTGCCAGCAGCGTAGAAGAGGGAGCCTGGATGAACACTGAAGCTTTCTTT. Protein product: CASSVEEGAWMNTEAFF.

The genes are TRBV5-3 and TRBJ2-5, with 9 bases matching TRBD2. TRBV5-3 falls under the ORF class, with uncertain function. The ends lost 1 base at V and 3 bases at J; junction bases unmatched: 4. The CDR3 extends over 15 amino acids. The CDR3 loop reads CARSLFASGKETQYF. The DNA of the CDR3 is TGTGCCAGAAGCTTGTTTGCTAGCGGGAAAGAGACCCAGTACTTC.

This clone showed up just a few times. In nucleotides, the CDR3 is TGTGCCAGTAGTATAACCCTCTGGGGGGCCTACGAGCAGTACTTC. This translates into CASSITLWGAYEQYF. This sequence joins TRBV19 and TRBJ2-7, with TRBD2 as a possible D gene (6 bases). CDR3 size: 15 residues. CDR1 LNHDA and CDR2 SQIVND come from the germline V gene (reference sequence). Trimming cost V 2 bases and J 2 bases, with 13 bases left between them. Combining the CDR3 with reference TRBV19 and TRBJ2-7 gives the whole variable domain DGGITQSPKYLFRKEGQNVTLSCEQNLNHDAMYWYRQDPGQGLRLIYYSQIVNDFQKGDIAEGYSVSREKKESFPLTVTSAQKNPTAFYLCASSITLWGAYEQYFGPGTRLTVT.

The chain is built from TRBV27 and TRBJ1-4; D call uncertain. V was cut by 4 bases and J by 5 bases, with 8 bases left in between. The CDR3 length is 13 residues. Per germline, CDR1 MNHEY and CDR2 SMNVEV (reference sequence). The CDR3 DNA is TGTGCCAGCAGTTGGAGGGAAAATGAAAAACTGTTTTTT. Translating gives CASSWRENEKLFF. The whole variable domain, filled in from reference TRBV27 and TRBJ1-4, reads EAQVTQNPRYLITVTGKKLTVTCSQNMNHEYMSWYRQDPGLGLRQIYYSMNVEVTDKGDVPEGYKVSRKEKRNFPLILESPSPNQTSLYFCASSWRENEKLFFGSGTQLSVL.

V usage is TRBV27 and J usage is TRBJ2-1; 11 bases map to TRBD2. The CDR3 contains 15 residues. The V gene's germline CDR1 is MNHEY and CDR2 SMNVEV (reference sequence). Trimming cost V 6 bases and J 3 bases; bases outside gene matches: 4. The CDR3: CASSLGLAVYNEQFF. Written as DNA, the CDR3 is TGTGCCAGCAGCCTGGGACTAGCGGTCTACAATGAGCAGTTCTTC.

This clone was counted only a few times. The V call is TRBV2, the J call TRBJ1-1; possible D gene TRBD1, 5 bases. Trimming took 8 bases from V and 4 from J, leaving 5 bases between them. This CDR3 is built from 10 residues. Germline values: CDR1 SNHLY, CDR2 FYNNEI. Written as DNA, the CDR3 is TGTGCCAGCGGGGGCACTGAAGCTTTCTTT. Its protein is CASGGTEAFF.

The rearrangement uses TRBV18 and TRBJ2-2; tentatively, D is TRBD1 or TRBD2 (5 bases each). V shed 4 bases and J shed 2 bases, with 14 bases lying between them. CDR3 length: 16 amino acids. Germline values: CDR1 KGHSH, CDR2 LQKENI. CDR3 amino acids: CASSLPPGTNTGELFF. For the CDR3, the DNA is TGTGCCAGCTCACTCCCCCCCGGGACCAACACCGGGGAGCTGTTTTTT. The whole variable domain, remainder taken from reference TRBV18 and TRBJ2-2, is NAGVMQNPRHLVRRRGQEARLRCSPMKGHSHVYWYRQLPEEGLKFMVYLQKENIIDESGMPKERFSAEFPKEGPSILRIQQVVRGDSAAYFCASSLPPGTNTGELFFGEGSRLTVL.

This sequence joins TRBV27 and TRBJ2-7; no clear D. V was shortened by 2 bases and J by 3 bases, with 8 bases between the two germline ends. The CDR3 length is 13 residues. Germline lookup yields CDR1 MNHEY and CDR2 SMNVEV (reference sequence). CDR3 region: CASSLGPYYEQYF. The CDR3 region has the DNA TGTGCCAGCAGTTTAGGCCCTTACTACGAGCAGTACTTC.

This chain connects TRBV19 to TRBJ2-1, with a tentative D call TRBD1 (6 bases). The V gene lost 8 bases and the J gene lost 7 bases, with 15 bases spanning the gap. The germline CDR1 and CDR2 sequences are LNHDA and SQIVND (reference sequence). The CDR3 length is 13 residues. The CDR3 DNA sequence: TGTGCCAGTCGACAGGTTCAAAGAAATGAGCAGTTCTTC. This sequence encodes CASRQVQRNEQFF.

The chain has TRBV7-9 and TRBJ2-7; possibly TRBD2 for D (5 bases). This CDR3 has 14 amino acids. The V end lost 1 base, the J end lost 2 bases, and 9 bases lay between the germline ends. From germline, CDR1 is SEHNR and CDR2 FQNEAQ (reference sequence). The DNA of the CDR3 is TGTGCCAGCAGCTTAGGCGGGCTTACCTACGAGCAGTACTTC. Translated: CASSLGGLTYEQYF.

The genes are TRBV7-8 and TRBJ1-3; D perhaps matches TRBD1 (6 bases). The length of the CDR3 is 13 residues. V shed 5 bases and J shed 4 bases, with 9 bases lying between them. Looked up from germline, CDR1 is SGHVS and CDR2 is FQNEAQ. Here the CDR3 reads CASSPGVGNTIYF. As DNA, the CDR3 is TGTGCCAGCAGCCCAGGGGTAGGAAACACCATATATTTT.

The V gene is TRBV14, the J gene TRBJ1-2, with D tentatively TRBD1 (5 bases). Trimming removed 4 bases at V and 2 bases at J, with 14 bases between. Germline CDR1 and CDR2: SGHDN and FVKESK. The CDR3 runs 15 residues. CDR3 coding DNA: TGTGCCAGCAGCCGACAGACTAACACCAACTATGGCTACACCTTC. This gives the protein CASSRQTNTNYGYTF.

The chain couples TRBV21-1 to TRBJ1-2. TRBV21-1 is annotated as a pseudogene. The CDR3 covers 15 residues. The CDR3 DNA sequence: TGTGCCAGCAGCCAAGGACAGGGAGGGTACTATGGCTACACCTTC. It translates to CASSQGQGGYYGYTF.

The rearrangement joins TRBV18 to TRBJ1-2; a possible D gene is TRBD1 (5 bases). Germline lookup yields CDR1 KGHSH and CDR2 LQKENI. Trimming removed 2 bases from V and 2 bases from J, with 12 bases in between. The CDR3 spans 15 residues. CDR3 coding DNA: TGTGCCAGCTCACCAGTCAGCAAGGGGAACTATGGCTACACCTTC. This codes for CASSPVSKGNYGYTF.

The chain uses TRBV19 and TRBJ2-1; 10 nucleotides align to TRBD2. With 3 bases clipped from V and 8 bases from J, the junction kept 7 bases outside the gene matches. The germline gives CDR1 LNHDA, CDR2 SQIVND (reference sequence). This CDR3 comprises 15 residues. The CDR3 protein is CASSMLAGVRDEQFF. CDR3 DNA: TGTGCCAGTAGTATGCTAGCGGGAGTTAGGGATGAGCAGTTCTTC.

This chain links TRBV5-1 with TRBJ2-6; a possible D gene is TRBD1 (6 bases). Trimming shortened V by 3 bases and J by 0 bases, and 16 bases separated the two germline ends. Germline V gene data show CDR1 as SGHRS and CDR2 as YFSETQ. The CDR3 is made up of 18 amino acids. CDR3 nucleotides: TGCGCCAGCAGCTCGCGGACAGAATCGAACTCTGGGGCCAACGTCCTGACTTTC. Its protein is CASSSRTESNSGANVLTF.

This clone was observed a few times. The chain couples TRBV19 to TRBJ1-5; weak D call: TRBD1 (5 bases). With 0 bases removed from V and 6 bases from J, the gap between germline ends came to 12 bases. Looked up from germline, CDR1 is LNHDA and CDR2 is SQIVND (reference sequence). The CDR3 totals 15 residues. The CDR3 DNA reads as TGTGCCAGTAGTATAGATCTGTGGGGGGTTCAGCCCCAGCATTTT. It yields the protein CASSIDLWGVQPQHF.

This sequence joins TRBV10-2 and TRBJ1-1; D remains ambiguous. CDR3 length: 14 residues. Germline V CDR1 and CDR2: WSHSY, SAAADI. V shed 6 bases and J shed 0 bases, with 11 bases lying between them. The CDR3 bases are TGCGCCAGCAGCCCCGCGAGGGTGAACACTGAAGCTTTCTTT. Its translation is CASSPARVNTEAFF.